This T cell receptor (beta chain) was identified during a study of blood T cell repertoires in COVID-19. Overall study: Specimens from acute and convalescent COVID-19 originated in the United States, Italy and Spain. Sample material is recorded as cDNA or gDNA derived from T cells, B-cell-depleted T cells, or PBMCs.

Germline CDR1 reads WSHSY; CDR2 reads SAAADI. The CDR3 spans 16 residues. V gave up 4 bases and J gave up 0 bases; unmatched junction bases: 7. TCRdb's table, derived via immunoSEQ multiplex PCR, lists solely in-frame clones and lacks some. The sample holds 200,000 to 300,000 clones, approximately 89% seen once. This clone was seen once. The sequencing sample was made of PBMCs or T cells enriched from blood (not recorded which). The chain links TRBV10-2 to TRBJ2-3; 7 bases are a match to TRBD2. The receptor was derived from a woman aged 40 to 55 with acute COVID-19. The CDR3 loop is CASSGGTMVSTDTQYF. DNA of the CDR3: TGCGCCAGCAGTGGGGGGACTATGGTGAGCACAGATACGCAGTATTTT.